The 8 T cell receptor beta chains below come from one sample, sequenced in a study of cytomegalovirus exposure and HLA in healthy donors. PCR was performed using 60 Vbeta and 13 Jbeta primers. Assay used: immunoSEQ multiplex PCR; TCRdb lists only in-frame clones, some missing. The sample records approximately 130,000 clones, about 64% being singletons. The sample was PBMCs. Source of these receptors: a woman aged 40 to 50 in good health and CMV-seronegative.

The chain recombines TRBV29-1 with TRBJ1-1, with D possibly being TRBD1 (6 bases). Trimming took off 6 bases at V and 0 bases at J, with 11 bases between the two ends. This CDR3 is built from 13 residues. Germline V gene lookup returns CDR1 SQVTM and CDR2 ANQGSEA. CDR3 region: CSVQRGMNTEAFF. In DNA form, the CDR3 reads TGCAGCGTCCAAAGGGGGATGAACACTGAAGCTTTCTTT.

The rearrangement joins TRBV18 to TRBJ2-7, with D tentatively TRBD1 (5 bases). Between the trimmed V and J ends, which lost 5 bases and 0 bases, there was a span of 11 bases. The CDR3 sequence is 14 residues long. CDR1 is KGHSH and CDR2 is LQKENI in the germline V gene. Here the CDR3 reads CASSVQESSYEQYF. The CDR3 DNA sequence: TGTGCCAGCTCAGTACAGGAAAGCTCCTACGAGCAGTACTTC. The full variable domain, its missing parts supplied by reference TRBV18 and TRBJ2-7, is NAGVMQNPRHLVRRRGQEARLRCSPMKGHSHVYWYRQLPEEGLKFMVYLQKENIIDESGMPKERFSAEFPKEGPSILRIQQVVRGDSAAYFCASSVQESSYEQYFGPGTRLTVT.

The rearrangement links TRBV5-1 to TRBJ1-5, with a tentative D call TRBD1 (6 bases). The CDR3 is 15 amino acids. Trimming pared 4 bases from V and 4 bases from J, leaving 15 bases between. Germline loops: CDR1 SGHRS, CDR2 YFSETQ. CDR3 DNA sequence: TGCGCCAGCAGCCTTTCATCCGGGACAAATCAGCCCCAGCATTTT. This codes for CASSLSSGTNQPQHF.

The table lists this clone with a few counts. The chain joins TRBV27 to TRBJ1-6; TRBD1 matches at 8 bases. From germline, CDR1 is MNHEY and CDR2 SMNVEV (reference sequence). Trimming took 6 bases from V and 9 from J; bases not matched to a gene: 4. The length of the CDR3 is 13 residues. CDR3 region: CASSDRGFSPLHF. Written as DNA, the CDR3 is TGTGCCAGCAGCGACAGGGGCTTTTCACCCCTCCACTTT.

The chain's CDR3 is CASSPAEGLRWDQPQHF. CDR3 DNA: TGTGCCAGCAGCCCCGCGGAGGGGCTCAGGTGGGATCAGCCCCAGCATTTT. The chain is built from TRBV7-9 and TRBJ1-5; TRBD1 is a possible D gene (5 bases). Germline-derived CDR1 and CDR2 are SEHNR and FQNEAQ (reference sequence). Trimming removed 5 bases at V and 5 bases at J, with 22 bases between. The length of the CDR3 is 17 residues.

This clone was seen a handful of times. The CDR3 DNA reads TGCGCCAGCAGCCAAGTAGCGTCTGAGAACTATGGCTACACCTTC. This codes for CASSQVASENYGYTF. The V and J genes are TRBV4-3 and TRBJ1-2, with D uncertain. The CDR3 consists of 15 residues. V was trimmed by 1 base and J by 2 bases, leaving 11 bases between them. Looked up from germline, CDR1 is LGHNA and CDR2 is YSLEER.

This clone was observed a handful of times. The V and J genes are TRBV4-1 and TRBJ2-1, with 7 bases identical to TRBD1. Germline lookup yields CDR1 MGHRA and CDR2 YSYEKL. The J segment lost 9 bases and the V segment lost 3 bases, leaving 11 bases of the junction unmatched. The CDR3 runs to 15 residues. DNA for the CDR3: TGCGCCAGCAGCCACTCTGCCCGGACAGGAAGTGAGCAGTTCTTC. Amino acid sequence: CASSHSARTGSEQFF.

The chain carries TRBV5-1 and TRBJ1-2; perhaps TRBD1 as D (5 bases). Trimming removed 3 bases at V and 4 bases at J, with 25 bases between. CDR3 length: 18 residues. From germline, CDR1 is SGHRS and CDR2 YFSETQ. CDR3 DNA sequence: TGCGCCAGCAGCTACAACGAGGCAGAGGGACTGGACCGCTATGGCTACACCTTC. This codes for CASSYNEAEGLDRYGYTF.